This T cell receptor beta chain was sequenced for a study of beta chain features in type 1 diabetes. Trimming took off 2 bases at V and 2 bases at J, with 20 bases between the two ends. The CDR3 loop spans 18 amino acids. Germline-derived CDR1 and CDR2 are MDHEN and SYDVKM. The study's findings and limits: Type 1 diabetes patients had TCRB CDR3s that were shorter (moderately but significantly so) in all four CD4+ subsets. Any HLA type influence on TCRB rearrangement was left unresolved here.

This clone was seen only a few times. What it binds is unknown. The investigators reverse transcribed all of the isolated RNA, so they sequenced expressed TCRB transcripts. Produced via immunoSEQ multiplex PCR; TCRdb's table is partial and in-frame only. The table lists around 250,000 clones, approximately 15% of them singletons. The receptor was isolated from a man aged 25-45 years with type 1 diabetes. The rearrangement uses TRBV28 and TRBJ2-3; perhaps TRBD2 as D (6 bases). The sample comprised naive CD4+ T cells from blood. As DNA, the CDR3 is TGTGCCAGCAGTTTAGATCTCTTTGCGGGACGGAACACAGATACGCAGTATTTT. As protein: CASSLDLFAGRNTDTQYF.